This T cell receptor beta chain came from a study of cytomegalovirus exposure and HLA in healthy donors. Study outcomes and limitations: Rarity marked most TCR sequences, yet some public TCRs occurred in many donors.

CDR1 is KGHSH, CDR2 LQKENI, per germline. V shed 5 bases and J shed 4 bases, with 11 bases lying between them. The CDR3 is made up of 13 amino acids. TCRdb's copy holds only in-frame clones and misses some; the assay was immunoSEQ multiplex PCR. The sample has 70,000 or so clones; approximately 94% are singletons. As for this clone: What it binds is not known.

The chain employs TRBV18 and TRBJ1-1; D might be TRBD1 (5 bases). The receptor was isolated from a woman between 18 and 29 years old in good health and CMV-seronegative. The sequenced sample was PBMCs. The CDR3 is CASSSQESTEAFF. The CDR3 coding sequence is TGTGCCAGCTCATCACAGGAGTCCACTGAAGCTTTCTTT.